A selection of T cell receptor beta chains follows, all from one sample in a study of shared clonotypes between healthy human individuals. Method: immunoSEQ multiplex PCR; TCRdb's copy keeps in-frame clones and lacks some. The sample shows 500,000 to 650,000 clones, roughly four fifths of them seen only once. Material: PBMCs. Receptors were obtained from a woman in her forties in good health. Some clones in this sample may be carry-over from other donors' samples. Each CDR3 is given with its conserved first and last residue. The D gene is left open where the match is weak. Clone size is stated in some rows and not others, as once, few, many or a class when expanded.

.	TRBV10-2	TRBJ2-2	.	TGCGCCAGCAGGCAGACAGGTCTAGAACATCGGCTGTTTTTT	CASRQTGLEHRLFF
.	TRBV19	TRBJ2-7	.	TGTGCCAGTAGTATAGAACGCTACTCCTACGAGCAGTACTTC	CASSIERYSYEQYF
.	TRBV7-3	TRBJ2-1	TRBD2	TGTGCCAGCAGCCCGGGGGGGATCAATGAGCAGTTCTTC	CASSPGGINEQFF
.	TRBV29-1	TRBJ1-2	.	TGCAGCGTTGATGGATATAGCTATGGCTACACCTTC	CSVDGYSYGYTF
once	TRBV19	TRBJ1-1	.	TGTGCCAGTAGTATAAGCCGGATGAACACTGAAGCTTTCTTT	CASSISRMNTEAFF
.	TRBV5-1	TRBJ2-1	.	TGCGCCAGCAGCTTGGATGTCGGAATAAACAATGAGCAGTTCTTC	CASSLDVGINNEQFF
.	TRBV29-1	TRBJ2-3	.	TGCAGCGTCCGGACCCTGGCGGATACGCAGTATTTT	CSVRTLADTQYF
.	TRBV7-2	TRBJ1-2	TRBD1	TGTGCCAGCACCAAAACGGTCCAGGGGGGAACCTTACCCTATGGCTACACCTTC	CASTKTVQGGTLPYGYTF
.	TRBV30	TRBJ1-1	.	TGTGCCTGGAGTGTACACGTCGAGTACACTGAAGCTTTCTTT	CAWSVHVEYTEAFF
.	TRBV4-2	TRBJ2-3	TRBD2	TGTGCCAGCAGCCAAGTCACTAGCGGGCCCACAGATACGCAGTATTTT	CASSQVTSGPTDTQYF
.	TRBV18	TRBJ2-7	TRBD2	TGTGCCAGCTCAACGAGGGGACTAGCGCTCATCTACGAGCAGTACTTC	CASSTRGLALIYEQYF
once	TRBV18	TRBJ2-4	.	TGTGCCAGCTCCCACAGGGAAGACATTCAGTACTTC	CASSHREDIQYF
.	TRBV6-5	TRBJ2-2	.	TGTGCCAGTGCGGGACAGCCGAACACCGGGGAGCTGTTTTTT	CASAGQPNTGELFF
.	TRBV5-1	TRBJ2-5	.	TGCGCCAGCAGGCGACAGGGAGGCCAAGAGACCCAGTACTTC	CASRRQGGQETQYF
once	TRBV4-1	TRBJ1-2	TRBD1	TGCGCCAGCAGCAATAAACAGGGGAACTATGGCTACACCTTC	CASSNKQGNYGYTF
few	TRBV25-1	TRBJ2-7	TRBD2	TGTGCCAGCGGGCGCGGGGGGAACTCCTACGAGCAGTACTTC	CASGRGGNSYEQYF
.	TRBV29-1	TRBJ2-7	TRBD1	TGCAGCGCCCGAGGGGGGACAGGGAGGGACGAGCAGTACTTC	CSARGGTGRDEQYF
.	TRBV29-1	TRBJ1-1	.	TGCAGCGTTGATAAGGCTCTGGGGAATGAAGCTTTCTTT	CSVDKALGNEAFF
.	TRBV10-3	TRBJ2-7	TRBD2	TGTGCCATCAGTGAGGGGCGGGAGCGCCACGAGCAGTACTTC	CAISEGRERHEQYF
.	TRBV15	TRBJ2-5	.	TGTGCCACCAGCAGAGAACGGGAAGAGACCCAGTACTTC	CATSREREETQYF
.	TRBV7-2	TRBJ2-5	.	TGTGCCAGCAGCTTCGGGGGCTGGGAGACCCAGTACTTC	CASSFGGWETQYF
.	TRBV4-2	TRBJ2-6	.	TGTGCCAGCAGCCAAGGTGCTGGGGCCAACGTCCTGACTTTC	CASSQGAGANVLTF
.	TRBV7-2	TRBJ2-3	.	TGTGCCAGCAGCTTAGGGGGACCGATCACAGATACGCAGTATTTT	CASSLGGPITDTQYF
few	TRBV2	TRBJ1-5	.	TGTGCCAGCAGTGCAAGTACACCTAATCAGCCCCAGCATTTT	CASSASTPNQPQHF